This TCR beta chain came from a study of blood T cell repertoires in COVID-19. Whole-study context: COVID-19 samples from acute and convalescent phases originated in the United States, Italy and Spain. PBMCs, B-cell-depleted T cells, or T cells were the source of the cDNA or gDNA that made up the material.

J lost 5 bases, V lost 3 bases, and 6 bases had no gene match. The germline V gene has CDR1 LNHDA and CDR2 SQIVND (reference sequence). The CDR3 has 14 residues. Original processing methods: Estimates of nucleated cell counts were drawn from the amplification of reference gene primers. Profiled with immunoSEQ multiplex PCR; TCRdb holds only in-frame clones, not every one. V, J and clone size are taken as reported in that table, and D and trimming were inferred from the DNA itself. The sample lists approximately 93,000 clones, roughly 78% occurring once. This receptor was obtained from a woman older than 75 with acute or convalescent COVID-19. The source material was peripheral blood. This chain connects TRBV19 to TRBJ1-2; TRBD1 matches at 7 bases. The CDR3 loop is CASSMAGGIYGYTF. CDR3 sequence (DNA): TGTGCCAGTAGTATGGCAGGGGGGATATATGGCTACACCTTC.